The next 32 T cell receptor beta chains were all read from a single sample in a study of cytomegalovirus exposure and HLA in healthy donors (dated by TCRdb to about 2017). The library was made by the immunoSEQ multiplex PCR assay. A mixture of 60 forward primers for TCR Vbeta segments and 13 reverse primers for TCR Jbeta segments was used in the multiplex PCR. TCRdb's version of the immuneACCESS table is confined to in-frame rearrangements and falls short of the full clone set. An unresolved V gene accounts for under half of the shortfall where checked; the remainder is of unknown origin. The sample table holds fewer than 120,000 clones, of which about four fifths were seen once. The top ten clonotypes cover less than 3% of the sample. The sample was PBMCs. These receptors originate from a woman in her sixties or seventies in good health and CMV-seropositive.

The V gene is TRBV18, the J gene TRBJ2-5; tentative D call: TRBD2 (5 bases). From germline, CDR1 is KGHSH and CDR2 LQKENI. The CDR3 sequence is 13 residues long. The V end lost 3 bases, the J end lost 5 bases, and 10 bases lay between the germline ends. In DNA form, the CDR3 reads TGTGCCAGCTCACCGGGCCGAGGGGAGACCCAGTACTTC. Encoded protein: CASSPGRGETQYF.

This chain joins TRBV11-2 and TRBJ1-2, with D possibly matching TRBD1 (6 bases). Germline V CDR1 and CDR2: SGHAT, FQNNGV. This CDR3 region has 12 residues. Trimming pared 5 bases from V and 6 bases from J, leaving 10 bases between. The CDR3 spells CASSTRTDGYTF. The CDR3 DNA sequence: TGTGCCAGCAGCACTAGGACAGATGGCTACACCTTC.

The genes are TRBV5-4 and TRBJ2-1; the D gene is possibly TRBD1 (5 bases). V lost 4 bases, J lost 9 bases, and 17 bases lay in between. Germline CDR1 reads SGHNT; CDR2 reads YYREEE (reference sequence). CDR3 length: 14 residues. CDR3 sequence: CASSTGHPTGEQFF. Here the CDR3 DNA reads TGTGCCAGCAGCACCGGACACCCTACCGGTGAGCAGTTCTTC.

The rearrangement joins TRBV14 to TRBJ2-1, with 13 nucleotides matching TRBD2. The CDR3 extends over 18 amino acids. The germline CDR1 and CDR2 sequences are SGHDN and FVKESK. V shed 6 bases and J 8 bases; nucleotides not matched to a gene: 16. DNA of the CDR3: TGTGCCAGCAGTCGATCAGCCCCGGGACTAGCGGGAATAGATGAGCAGTTCTTC. Its translation is CASSRSAPGLAGIDEQFF.

In its sample, this clone was seen once. One end of the junction is discordant with germline, which a read error may explain. This chain links TRBV7-9 with TRBJ1-3; TRBD1 might be the D (5 bases). The germline V gene has CDR1 SEHNR and CDR2 FQNEAQ (reference sequence). The length of the CDR3 is 14 residues. CDR3 protein: CSSSLAGSGNTIYF. Written as DNA, the CDR3 is TGTTCCAGCAGCTTAGCAGGGAGCGGAAACACCATATATTTT. Together with reference TRBV7-9 and TRBJ1-3, the CDR3 gives the full variable domain: DTGVSQNPRHKITKRGQNVTFRCDPISEHNRLYWYRQTLGQGPEFLTYFQNEAQLEKSRLLSDRFSAERPKGSFSTLEIQRTEQGDSAMYLCSSSLAGSGNTIYFGEGSWLTVV.

The chain combines TRBV2 with TRBJ1-4, with D possibly TRBD1 on 6 matching bases. The CDR3 is 14 residues long. V lost 6 bases and J 5 bases, leaving 13 bases between the germline ends. Per germline, CDR1 SNHLY and CDR2 FYNNEI. The DNA for the CDR3 is TGTGCCAGCAGCGAGACAGGAGAGAATGAAAAACTGTTTTTT. Amino acids: CASSETGENEKLFF.

V usage is TRBV4-1 and J usage is TRBJ1-2, with 8 bases lining up with TRBD1. V dropped 3 bases and J dropped 1; count of bases not matched to a gene: 7. Germline V gene lookup returns CDR1 MGHRA and CDR2 YSYEKL. This CDR3 spans 16 amino acids. In DNA, the CDR3 is TGCGCCAGCAGCCAGCAAACAGGGGGTGTTAACTATGGCTACACCTTC. Translating gives CASSQQTGGVNYGYTF.

Details on this clone: The junction departs from germline at one end; a sequencing error may be responsible. Within the sample, other DNA sequences also encode this same CDR3. The chain combines TRBV9 with TRBJ2-7, with unresolved D. CDR1 is SGDLS, CDR2 YYNGEE, per germline. The CDR3 extends over 11 amino acids. The CDR3 DNA reads as TGTGCCAGCAGCGTAGGCTACGAGCACTACTTC. Protein sequence: CASSVGYEHYF.

The J gene is TRBJ2-7, the V gene TRBV10-1; TRBD2 matches 8 bases. The CDR3 spans 16 residues. Germline V lookup: CDR1 WNHNN, CDR2 SYGVQD (reference sequence). Losses at the gene ends were 2 bases for V and 2 bases for J; bases not matched to a gene: 8. CDR3 bases: TGCGCCAGCAGTGAGGGGGATTTAGCGGGGACCTACGAGCAGTACTTC. Its protein is CASSEGDLAGTYEQYF.

J is TRBJ2-3 and V is TRBV28; the match to TRBD1 covers 11 bases. Trimming removed 6 bases from V and 10 bases from J; junction bases left unmatched: 6. Germline CDR1 MDHEN, CDR2 SYDVKM. The CDR3 is 13 residues long. In DNA form, the CDR3 reads TGTGCCAGCAGGAGGACAGGGGGCTGGCCGCAGTATTTT. This encodes CASRRTGGWPQYF.

For the CDR3, the DNA is TGTGCCAGTAGTATAAGCGTGGCTAGCGGGAGTGGCGAGCAGTACTTC. It encodes CASSISVASGSGEQYF. This chain uses TRBV19 with TRBJ2-7; 10 positions agree with TRBD2. Germline values: CDR1 LNHDA, CDR2 SQIVND (reference sequence). The CDR3 length is 16 residues. Germline trimming cut 2 bases from V and 6 bases from J; bases unmatched to any gene: 10.

CDR3 in DNA: TGTGCCAGCAGCTTCTGGGGGGGTGTGGGGGAGACCCAGTACTTC. This gives the protein CASSFWGGVGETQYF. The rearrangement uses TRBV7-9 and TRBJ2-5; 7 nucleotides align to TRBD2. From germline, CDR1 is SEHNR and CDR2 FQNEAQ (reference sequence). The CDR3 consists of 15 residues. Trimming removed 3 bases from V and 5 bases from J; junction bases left unmatched: 9.

The gene calls are TRBV7-5 and TRBJ2-1; the table names TRBD2, a call not compared with the DNA. TRBV7-5 has pseudogene status. The CDR3 sequence is 18 residues long. The CDR3, as DNA: TGTGCCAGAAGCTTATACATGCGGGGACTAGCAACGAACAATGAGCAGTTCTTC. Its translation: CARSLYMRGLATNNEQFF.

A remark on this clone: This specimen includes other DNA sequences encoding the same CDR3. The chain recombines TRBV4-2 with TRBJ1-2; TRBD1 might be the D (5 bases). Germline CDR1 is LGHNA and CDR2 is YNFKEQ. Trimming pared 0 bases from V and 3 bases from J, leaving 5 bases between. CDR3 length: 13 residues. DNA of the CDR3: TGTGCCAGCAGCCAAGACAGGGACTATGGCTACACCTTC. Protein: CASSQDRDYGYTF.

The rearrangement links TRBV30 to TRBJ1-2, with TRBD1 matching 7 bases. Germline lookup yields CDR1 GTSNPN and CDR2 SVGIG (reference sequence). There are 11 residues in the CDR3. V lost 1 base and J lost 12; bases outside the gene matches: 5. The CDR3 spells CAWSADRVHTF. CDR3 DNA sequence: TGTGCCTGGAGTGCCGACAGGGTACACACCTTC.

The chain combines TRBV9 with TRBJ2-1; TRBD2 aligns across 9 bases. Trimming cost V 0 bases and J 3 bases; bases outside gene matches: 4. Germline CDR1 reads SGDLS; CDR2 reads YYNGEE. The CDR3 totals 16 residues. The CDR3 nucleotides read TGTGCCAGCAGCGTAGGTAGCGGGAGACACTACAATGAGCAGTTCTTC. It encodes CASSVGSGRHYNEQFF. Full variable domain (missing parts from reference TRBV9 and TRBJ2-1): DSGVTQTPKHLITATGQRVTLRCSPRSGDLSVYWYQQSLDQGLQFLIQYYNGEERAKGNILERFSAQQFPDLHSELNLSSLELGDSALYFCASSVGSGRHYNEQFFGPGTRLTVL.

V is TRBV10-3 and J is TRBJ1-1; D gene ambiguous. Trimming cost V 3 bases and J 0 bases, with 14 bases left between them. CDR3 length: 16 amino acids. CDR1 ENHRY and CDR2 SYGVKD come from the germline V gene. The CDR3 DNA sequence: TGTGCCATCAGTGACGCCCGGAGAACAATGAACACTGAAGCTTTCTTT. This gives the protein CAISDARRTMNTEAFF.

The genes are TRBV28 and TRBJ1-2, with TRBD1 matching over 10 bases. The J segment lost 8 bases and the V segment lost 6 bases, leaving 6 bases of the junction unmatched. Germline lookup yields CDR1 MDHEN and CDR2 SYDVKM. The CDR3 totals 13 residues. CDR3 nucleotides: TGTGCCAGCAGCCCTGGACAGGGGGACGGCTACACCTTC. Translating it yields CASSPGQGDGYTF.

The chain joins TRBV5-4 to TRBJ2-4, with 11 bases lining up with TRBD2. Germline CDR1 reads SGHNT; CDR2 reads YYREEE (reference sequence). CDR3 length: 17 amino acids. The V and J ends lost 4 bases and 3 bases, in that order; junction bases with no gene match: 9. This chain's CDR3 is CASSDPGLAVNKNIQYF. The DNA for the CDR3 is TGTGCCAGCAGCGATCCGGGACTAGCGGTGAACAAAAACATTCAGTACTTC. Variable domain in full (rest from reference TRBV5-4 and TRBJ2-4): ETGVTQSPTHLIKTRGQQVTLRCSSQSGHNTVSWYQQALGQGPQFIFQYYREEENGRGNFPPRFSGLQFPNYSSELNVNALELDDSALYLCASSDPGLAVNKNIQYFGAGTRLSVL.

The rearrangement links TRBV10-3 to TRBJ1-3; 7 bases line up with TRBD1. CDR3 size: 17 residues. The V gene end was trimmed by 2 bases and the J gene end by 0 bases; junction bases not matched to a gene: 7. Germline V CDR1 and CDR2: ENHRY, SYGVKD. For the CDR3, the DNA is TGTGCCATCAGTGAGCTCCGGGACAGCAACTCTGGAAACACCATATATTTT. Translation: CAISELRDSNSGNTIYF.

The CDR3, as DNA: TGTGCCAGCAGCCTCTACAGGGGGCCTCAAGAGACCCAGTACTTC. This codes for CASSLYRGPQETQYF. This chain uses TRBV7-6 with TRBJ2-5; 9 bases agree with TRBD1. Germline CDR1 is SGHVS and CDR2 is FNYEAQ. With 5 bases clipped from V and 2 bases from J, the junction kept 6 bases outside the gene matches. The CDR3 extends over 15 amino acids.

This clone has more than one count but fewer than ten. The J gene is TRBJ2-7, the V gene TRBV4-2; 7 nucleotides match TRBD2. The CDR3 sequence is 14 residues long. Germline V gene lookup returns CDR1 LGHNA and CDR2 YNFKEQ. V shed 5 bases, J shed 6 bases, and the junction held 10 bases outside the gene matches. The CDR3 nucleotides are TGTGCCAGCAGCTTGGCGGGGGTTCCCTCCGAGCAGTACTTC. This gives the protein CASSLAGVPSEQYF.

This sequence joins TRBV4-1 and TRBJ1-1; D is unresolved. Germline V lookup: CDR1 MGHRA, CDR2 YSYEKL. This CDR3 is built from 19 residues. The germline V and J ends were trimmed by 3 bases and 0 bases, with 23 bases remaining between them. CDR3 region: CASSHALLITKFMNTEAFF. CDR3 bases: TGCGCCAGCAGCCATGCGCTTCTCATAACTAAATTTATGAACACTGAAGCTTTCTTT.

This clone was seen a handful of times. J is TRBJ2-1 and V is TRBV19; no firm D call. The germline V gene has CDR1 LNHDA and CDR2 SQIVND (reference sequence). This CDR3 is 12 amino acids long. With 8 bases removed from V and 0 bases from J, the gap between germline ends came to 5 bases. CDR3 DNA: TGTGCCAGTCTGAGCTCCTACAATGAGCAGTTCTTC. Translated: CASLSSYNEQFF.

The chain employs TRBV7-9 and TRBJ2-6; 8 positions agree with TRBD1. CDR3 length: 16 residues. Trimming cost V 1 base and J 2 bases; bases outside gene matches: 1. Germline values: CDR1 SEHNR, CDR2 FQNEAQ (reference sequence). CDR3 amino acids: CASSLEGQAGANVLTF. CDR3 coding DNA: TGTGCCAGCAGCTTAGAGGGACAGGCTGGGGCCAACGTCCTGACTTTC.

The chain links TRBV19 to TRBJ2-7, with a weak D call TRBD1 (5 bases). This CDR3 is built from 14 residues. CDR1 and CDR2 (germline): LNHDA, SQIVND (reference sequence). Trimming took off 6 bases at V and 2 bases at J, with 14 bases between the two ends. The chain's CDR3 is CASSLDMGTYEQYF. The CDR3 region has the DNA TGTGCCAGTAGCTTGGACATGGGTACCTACGAGCAGTACTTC.

The DNA for the CDR3 is TGTGCCAGCAGCCCTGGAGCCGCGAACACTGAAGCTTTCTTT. Amino acids: CASSPGAANTEAFF. The chain is built from TRBV7-2 and TRBJ1-1; D gene uncertain. The CDR3 has 14 amino acids. CDR1 and CDR2 from the germline V gene are SGHTA and FQGNSA. The V and J ends lost 5 bases and 1 base respectively, with 11 bases between them.

V is TRBV23-1 and J is TRBJ2-7; TRBD1 is a possible D gene (6 bases). TRBV23-1 is designated an ORF whose function remains uncertain. The CDR3 consists of 20 residues. V dropped 2 bases and J dropped 2 bases, with 28 bases sitting between them. This chain's CDR3 is CASSQGLRQVRWRKPYEQYF. CDR3 DNA sequence: TGCGCCAGCAGTCAAGGGTTGAGACAGGTGAGGTGGAGAAAACCCTACGAGCAGTACTTC.

The chain links TRBV28 to TRBJ1-1, with 8 bases matching TRBD1. Per the germline V gene, CDR1 is MDHEN and CDR2 is SYDVKM. The CDR3 runs to 14 residues. V was clipped by 2 bases and J by 4 bases; unmatched bases: 3. The CDR3, as DNA: TGTGCCAGCAGTTTAGCAGGGGGCACCACTGAAGCTTTCTTT. It encodes CASSLAGGTTEAFF.

The chain carries TRBV10-1 and TRBJ2-1; no reliable D call. The CDR3 is 13 amino acids. The germline gives CDR1 WNHNN, CDR2 SYGVQD (reference sequence). Deletions cut 0 bases from V and 10 bases from J, with 10 bases between. In DNA form, the CDR3 reads TGCGCCAGCAGTGAGTCGAAGAACGGGGAGCAGTTCTTC. Translated, it gives CASSESKNGEQFF.

The CDR3 DNA sequence: TGTGCCTGGGGATCGCCGGGGGGGAAGACCCAGTACTTC. This encodes CAWGSPGGKTQYF. The chain carries TRBV30 and TRBJ2-5; 8 positions agree with TRBD2. This CDR3 spans 13 amino acids. V lost 5 bases to trimming and J lost 6 bases; unmatched junction nucleotides: 8. The germline gives CDR1 GTSNPN, CDR2 SVGIG (reference sequence).

The chain couples TRBV5-1 to TRBJ2-1; D is undetermined. The CDR3 is 13 amino acids. In germline, CDR1 is SGHRS, CDR2 YFSETQ. V was cut by 3 bases and J by 4 bases, with 8 bases left in between. This CDR3 reads CASSWSGYNEQFF. In nucleotides, the CDR3 is TGCGCCAGCAGCTGGTCGGGTTACAATGAGCAGTTCTTC.